The clone carrying this T cell receptor beta chain occurred a few times. The antigen is not known. This record belongs to a study of T cells after yellow fever vaccination. General study points: Clones that expanded after primary vaccination mostly reappeared after the booster (96% CD4, 80% to 90% CD8). Clonotypes shared by both compartments, CD4 and CD8, made up a small share.

Template switching with 5'RACE generated the TCR cDNA and added a universal primer site and UMIs. TCRdb re-called the 5' RACE reads with MiXCR, one entry per CDR3 protein. The data contain 250,000 to 400,000 distinct CDR3 sequences, approximately 4% of them singletons. The CDR3 loop spans 14 amino acids. V shed 6 bases, J shed 2 bases, and the junction held 7 bases outside the gene matches. Germline loops: CDR1 MNHEY, CDR2 SVGAGI. Material: PBMCs, obtained 15 days after the yellow fever booster vaccination. The sequence was obtained from a young man who received the YFV17D yellow fever vaccine. The rearrangement uses TRBV6-5 and TRBJ2-7; TRBD1 matches 7 bases. As DNA, the CDR3 is TGTGCCAGCAGGCCCCGACAGGGAACCTACGAGCAGTACTTC. Residues: CASRPRQGTYEQYF.